The 16 T cell receptor beta chains reported below all come from one sample, sequenced in a study of OX40 agonist ivuxolimab in advanced cancers. Only in-frame clones appear in the TCRdb table, and some are missing; sequencing was by immunoSEQ multiplex PCR. Among about 90,000 clones listed, roughly 89% were seen once. Source: CD4+ or CD8+ T cells sorted from blood, taken in a trial of the OX40 agonist ivuxolimab. The receptor set was obtained from an adult with an advanced solid tumor such as melanoma, head and neck, liver or kidney cancer.

This chain joins TRBV5-4 and TRBJ1-2; TRBD1 aligns across 12 bases. The CDR3 spans 17 residues. J lost 4 bases, V lost 1 base, and 8 bases had no gene match. CDR1 and CDR2 (germline): SGHNT, YYREEE (reference sequence). The CDR3 nucleotides read TGTGCCAGCAGCTTGAACCCGGGACAGGGGGCGATCTATGGCTACACCTTC. Translating gives CASSLNPGQGAIYGYTF.

DNA for the CDR3: TGTGCCAGCAGCTTAGATGGGGCGGGAGGCCAAGAGACCCAGTACTTC. Translation: CASSLDGAGGQETQYF. The J gene is TRBJ2-5, the V gene TRBV11-2, with 8 bases fitting TRBD2. CDR3 length equals 16 residues. The V and J ends lost 0 bases and 1 base, in that order; junction bases with no gene match: 4. CDR1 and CDR2 from the germline V gene are SGHAT and FQNNGV.

This chain joins TRBV5-1 and TRBJ1-6, with 11 bases fitting TRBD1. Looked up from germline, CDR1 is SGHRS and CDR2 is YFSETQ. The J segment lost 0 bases and the V segment lost 2 bases, leaving 4 bases of the junction unmatched. This CDR3 has 18 amino acids. Here the CDR3 DNA reads TGCGCCAGCAGCTTTGGGACAGGGGGTCTCTCCTATAATTCACCCCTCCACTTT. It yields the protein CASSFGTGGLSYNSPLHF.

This sequence joins TRBV15 and TRBJ2-1; D is undetermined. Trimming took off 5 bases at V and 6 bases at J, with 14 bases between the two ends. The CDR3 contains 14 residues. The germline V gene encodes CDR1 LNHNV and CDR2 YYDKDF (reference sequence). CDR3 sequence (DNA): TGTGCCACCAGCGCCGAGCCCCGAGTCAATGAGCAGTTCTTC. As protein: CATSAEPRVNEQFF.

The rearrangement links TRBV29-1 to TRBJ1-1; weak D call: TRBD1 (5 bases). V gave up 2 bases and J gave up 4 bases, with 20 bases separating them. This CDR3 comprises 16 residues. Germline lookup yields CDR1 SQVTM and CDR2 ANQGSEA. CDR3 DNA sequence: TGCAGCGTTGAATACGGTCAGGGATACGGCGGCACTGAAGCTTTCTTT. The encoded protein is CSVEYGQGYGGTEAFF.

The chain joins TRBV7-6 to TRBJ2-5; TRBD2 aligns across 8 bases. In germline, CDR1 is SGHVS, CDR2 FNYEAQ. The trim removed 0 bases at V and 7 bases at J, leaving 4 bases unmatched. The CDR3 runs 14 residues. The CDR3 is CASSLAVAGRTQYF. The CDR3 nucleotides read TGTGCCAGCAGCTTAGCGGTAGCGGGGAGGACCCAGTACTTC.

This clone was recorded a few times. This CDR3 is CAWSVLQTQYF. The CDR3 DNA follows: TGTGCCTGGAGTGTATTACAGACCCAGTACTTC. The chain uses TRBV30 and TRBJ2-5; D is undetermined. Between the trimmed V and J ends, which lost 0 bases and 6 bases, there was a span of 5 bases. The V gene's germline CDR1 is GTSNPN and CDR2 SVGIG (reference sequence). This CDR3 contains 11 residues.

This chain connects TRBV11-2 to TRBJ2-2, with D possibly called TRBD1 or TRBD2 (5 bases each). The CDR3 is 18 amino acids. V shed 1 base and J shed 2 bases, with 17 bases lying between them. CDR1 SGHAT and CDR2 FQNNGV come from the germline V gene. CDR3 region: CASSLVGVGPVNTGELFF. In DNA form, the CDR3 reads TGTGCCAGCAGCTTAGTGGGGGTGGGCCCAGTCAACACCGGGGAGCTGTTTTTT.

This chain uses TRBV5-1 with TRBJ1-4, with 8 bases identical to TRBD1. Germline values: CDR1 SGHRS, CDR2 YFSETQ. The CDR3 sequence is 16 residues long. The ends lost 4 bases at V and 2 bases at J; junction bases unmatched: 7. CDR3: CASSARTGFTNEKLFF. The CDR3 nucleotides are TGCGCCAGCAGCGCCCGGACAGGGTTTACTAATGAAAAACTGTTTTTT.

The chain combines TRBV5-1 with TRBJ2-5; D may match TRBD1 or TRBD2 (5 bases each). Trimming left V 0 bases short and J 5 bases short, with 14 bases between. CDR1 and CDR2 from the germline V gene are SGHRS and YFSETQ. The CDR3 is 15 amino acids. CDR3 sequence: CASSLGGTREETQYF. Written as DNA, the CDR3 is TGCGCCAGCAGCTTGGGGGGGACGAGAGAGGAGACCCAGTACTTC.

V is TRBV7-2 and J is TRBJ1-4; TRBD1 matches at 7 bases. With V trimmed by 2 bases and J by 7 bases, 7 bases remained unmatched. Germline CDR1 SGHTA, CDR2 FQGNSA. The CDR3 consists of 15 residues. This CDR3 reads CASSLQQGKGEKLFF. The DNA for the CDR3 is TGTGCCAGCAGCTTACAACAGGGGAAGGGTGAAAAACTGTTTTTT.

This chain uses TRBV6-1 with TRBJ2-3, with a weak D call TRBD2 (6 bases). CDR1 and CDR2 from the germline V gene are MNHNS and SASEGT. This CDR3 has 16 amino acids. V was shortened by 2 bases and J by 1 base, with 13 bases between the two germline ends. DNA of the CDR3: TGTGCCAGCAGTGAAACTAGATGGGGGGGCACAGATACGCAGTATTTT. Amino acids: CASSETRWGGTDTQYF.

The chain has TRBV5-1 and TRBJ2-3; 11 bases agree with TRBD2. The CDR3 runs to 15 residues. The germline V gene has CDR1 SGHRS and CDR2 YFSETQ. V dropped 1 base and J dropped 4; count of bases not matched to a gene: 2. The CDR3 reads CASSLWGLAADTQYF. In DNA, the CDR3 is TGCGCCAGCAGCTTGTGGGGACTAGCGGCAGATACGCAGTATTTT.

CDR3 coding DNA: TGTGCCAGCAGTGCCCAGCCTCCTAACTATGGCTACACCTTC. Its translation: CASSAQPPNYGYTF. The rearrangement links TRBV6-1 to TRBJ1-2; D gene uncertain. V lost 4 bases to trimming and J lost 0 bases, with 9 bases between them. The CDR3 runs 14 residues. From germline, CDR1 is MNHNS and CDR2 SASEGT.

The CDR3 coding sequence is TGTGCCACCAGCCAAAGGCGGGCGGGAGAGACCCAGTACTTC. Translated, it gives CATSQRRAGETQYF. The chain carries TRBV15 and TRBJ2-5; D may be TRBD2 (5 bases). Germline CDR1 and CDR2: LNHNV and YYDKDF (reference sequence). Trimming shortened V by 5 bases and J by 4 bases, and 14 bases separated the two germline ends. This CDR3 is built from 14 residues.

The gene calls are TRBV5-1 and TRBJ1-1; D uncertain. This CDR3 comprises 14 residues. Germline V gene sequence: CDR1 SGHRS, CDR2 YFSETQ. Deletions cut 0 bases from V and 1 base from J, with 7 bases between. Here the CDR3 reads CASSLEWSNTEAFF. The CDR3 bases are TGCGCCAGCAGCTTGGAGTGGTCGAACACTGAAGCTTTCTTT.